One T cell receptor (beta chain) is described in this entry. Its antigen remains undetermined. No base-level quality is on record; no much larger clone is a single base apart. The sample is drawn from a study of Ad26.COV2.S vaccination and SARS-CoV-2 variants (dated by TCRdb to about 2021). Background for the entire study: Donors in the vaccine arm were drawn from COV1001, a multicentre, randomized, double-blind, placebo-controlled phase I-IIa trial testing Ad26.COV2.S in healthy adults. Participants in the trial were split at random into five groups of five each, receiving low-dose or high-dose Ad26.COV2.S once or twice, or else placebo on both occasions. A total of around 32 samples were included in the TCR-sequenced set, comprising around 20 Ad26.COV2.S vaccine recipients, 5 placebo recipients and 8 SARS-CoV-2 convalescent individuals. TCRbeta repertoire sequencing served as the tool for gauging how specific and how broad the SARS-CoV-2-reactive T cell receptors were following Ad26.COV2.S vaccination. Ad26.COV2.S was administered intramuscularly at a dose of 5x10^10 or 1x10^11 viral particles, either as one shot or as two shots given 56 days apart. Investigators did not know the trial group allocation while performing experiments and assessing outcomes. Overall study results and their limits: Vaccine and placebo recipients had similar non-spike TCR breadth, a finding consistent with the vaccine containing only spike. The study was not powered for comparison of responses between vaccine doses or regimens. The authors noted that the TCR breadth and depth analyses may have underestimated total T cell responses. Compared with placebo recipients, Ad26.COV2.S recipients showed higher spike-specific TCR breadth (P = 0.0014). After vaccination, substantial breadth of spike-specific CD8+ and CD4+ T cell responses was reported.

The immunoSEQ Assay was used to sequence TCRbeta CDR3 regions. After extraction, genomic DNA underwent amplification by bias-controlled multiplex PCR, followed by high-throughput sequencing. The authors processed their data as follows. Collapsing and filtering of sequences were performed to quantify the absolute abundance of each unique TCRbeta CDR3 region. Usable DNA was measured by amplifying reference genes present in all nucleated cells, and TCRbeta template counts were normalized to that usable DNA to estimate T cell fraction. Repertoire TCRs were annotated as SARS-CoV-2-specific when V gene, CDR3 amino acid sequence and J gene were exactly matched to a known reactive TCR set. The reference SARS-CoV-2 TCR set came from MIRA and was filtered for enrichment in COVID-19-positive ImmuneCODE repertoires, removing public or cross-reactive TCRs. Using the MIRA antigens, annotated TCRs were further analysed by specific ORF or by position within an ORF. Depth was the summed frequency of annotated unique rearrangements, while breadth was defined as annotated unique rearrangements over total unique productive rearrangements. Group comparisons of TCR breadth used two-sided Wilcoxon rank-sum tests. TCRdb stores this immuneACCESS table with in-frame sequences only. Part of the clones is absent; in the studies checked, under half of the shortfall reflects unresolved V genes, and no reason is known for the rest. For V, J and clone size, that table is used; D and trimming come from the DNA. The sample profile shows roughly 380,000 clones; about 88% of them were found once. The top ten clonotypes cover about 3.3% of the sample.

The CDR3 spans 12 residues, from the cysteine through the phenylalanine. The sequence is cut down to CDR3 DNA, 36 bases in frame from base 1. CDR1 and CDR2 were assigned from the germline V gene (reference sequence) as MNHEY and SMNVEV. V loses 2 bases, J loses 5 bases, and the germline ends lie 7 bases apart. The meaning of the sample's treatment or condition label: over 15 received Ad26.COV2.S at low or high dose, single or two shots; about 5 received placebo; per-sample allocation not given. Repertoires of vaccine and placebo recipients were sequenced from samples collected on day 63 after the first injection. Between 29 July and 7 August 2020, Cohort 1b enrolled around 24 adults aged 18-55 years at one site in Boston, USA. Ad26.COV2.S consisted of a replication-incompetent adenovirus type 26 vector by which a prefusion-stabilized SARS-CoV-2 spike protein from the original Wuhan strain was expressed.

This clonotype originated in a person between 18 and 60 years old who received the Ad26.COV2.S COVID-19 vaccine or a placebo. Source: peripheral blood, taken in a trial of Ad26.COV2.S vaccine versus placebo. In this chain, TRBV27 is recombined with TRBJ2-7; no D gene is confidently identified. The DNA is TGTGCCAGCAGTTTACTGGGCCACGAGCAGTACTTC. Translated, this is CASSLLGHEQYF.